This T cell receptor beta chain derives from a study of chemoradiotherapy in HPV16-positive cancers (dated by TCRdb to between 2021 and 2023). For context, the study as a whole: Using functional T-cell assays on cells from a couple of HPV16-positive patients, the researchers defined candidate HPV-specific T-cell clones and common TCR motifs. The study asked whether T-cell immunity to the HPV oncoproteins E6 and E7 changes during chemoradiotherapy and whether this immunity affects survival. The candidate HPV-specific TCRs and motifs were then tracked in TCR repertoires from 86 patients with HPV-related cancers.

General findings and caveats noted by the study authors: Only two HPV16-positive patients were used to derive the functional definition of HPV-specific T cells, and the survival association was reported for HPV16-positive patients. Improved recurrence-free survival in HPV16-positive patients was associated with expansion of HPV-responsive T cells during chemoradiotherapy. Expansion of candidate HPV-specific clones and E7-related TCR motifs was observed in the tumor microenvironment during treatment, whereas no such expansion was observed for non-HPV-specific T cells.

The table lists this clone with a few counts. The antigen it binds to is not known. No qualities accompany the bases; no much larger clone lies one base away. The germline V gene yields MNHNS for CDR1 and SASEGT for CDR2. Including cysteine and phenylalanine, the CDR3 has 14 amino acids. Of the read, only the CDR3 DNA is kept; its 42 bases are in frame from base 1. Trimming costs V 1 base and J 6 bases, and their ends lie 12 bases apart. Because repertoires were sampled repeatedly during chemoradiotherapy, clonal expansion in the tumor microenvironment could be followed. Libraries came from the immunoSEQ multiplex PCR assay. This immuneACCESS table, as held by TCRdb, lists in-frame sequences with V and J called but not all clones. Of the missing ones, under half trace to an unresolved V gene in checked studies; the others have no known cause. The sample includes a few thousand clones, with around nine tenths observed a single time. The ten most abundant clones make up about 4% of the sample.

Sequences were derived from tumor tissue, sampled from a patient who underwent chemoradiotherapy. The sequence joins TRBV6-1 to TRBJ1-2, with the D gene not confidently named. This receptor was obtained from a human donor with HPV-associated anogenital cancer. In nucleotides, the sequence is TGTGCCAGCAGTGAAGTAGAGGGTACGGATGGCTACACCTTC. It translates to CASSEVEGTDGYTF.